The table lists the clone carrying this T cell receptor beta chain with a few counts. The antigen is not known. The data originate from a study of T-cell memory formation after mild COVID-19. Study-wide findings and caveats: Pre-infection memory showed some responding clones, and this suggested that cross-reactive memory joined. Clones contracting over day 15 to 85 were CD4/CD8 balanced, with later expanders leaning CD4+.

Barcoded TCR alpha and TCR beta cDNA libraries with UMIs came from 5'RACE using constant-segment primers. MiXCR was run by TCRdb on the 5' RACE reads, yielding one entry per CDR3 protein. This sample has hundreds of thousands of distinct CDR3 sequences, with roughly an eighth found just once. The germline V gene has CDR1 LNHDA and CDR2 SQIVND (reference sequence). The CDR3 length is 13 residues. The V and J ends lost 7 bases and 4 bases respectively, with 13 bases between them. The sample consisted of PBMCs or a T cell subset sorted from them (not recorded which). This TCR came from a man aged 18 to 35 who had mild COVID-19 (a few samples of this study predate the infection). Cell type and time point are not known. This rearrangement joins TRBV19 to TRBJ1-1; no definite D call. The CDR3 loop is CASTPGVFTEAFF. CDR3 DNA sequence: TGTGCCAGTACTCCCGGGGTCTTCACTGAAGCTTTCTTT.